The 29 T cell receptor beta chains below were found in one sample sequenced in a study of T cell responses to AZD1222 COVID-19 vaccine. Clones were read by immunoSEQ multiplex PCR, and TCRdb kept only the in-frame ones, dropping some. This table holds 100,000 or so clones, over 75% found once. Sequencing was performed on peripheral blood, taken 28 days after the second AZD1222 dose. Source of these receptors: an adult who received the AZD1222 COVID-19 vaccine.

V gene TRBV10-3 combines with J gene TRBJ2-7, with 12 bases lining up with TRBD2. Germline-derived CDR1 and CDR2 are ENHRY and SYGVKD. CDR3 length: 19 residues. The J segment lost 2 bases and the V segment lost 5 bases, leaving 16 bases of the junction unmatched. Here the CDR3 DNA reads TGTGCCATCAGTCCCCAACAGGGGGCCCGGACTAGCGGGGCCTACGAGCAGTACTTC. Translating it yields CAISPQQGARTSGAYEQYF.

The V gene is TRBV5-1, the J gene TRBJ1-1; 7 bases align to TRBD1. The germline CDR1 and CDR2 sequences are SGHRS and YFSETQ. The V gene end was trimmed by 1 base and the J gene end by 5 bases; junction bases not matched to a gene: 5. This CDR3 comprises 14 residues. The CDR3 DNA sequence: TGCGCCAGCAGCTTGTTGACAGGGCGGACTGAAGCTTTCTTT. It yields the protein CASSLLTGRTEAFF.

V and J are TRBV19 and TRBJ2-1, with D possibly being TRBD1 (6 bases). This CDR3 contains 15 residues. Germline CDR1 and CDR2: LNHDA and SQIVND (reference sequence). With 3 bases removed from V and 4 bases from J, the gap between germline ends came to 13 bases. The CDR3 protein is CASSIQGPRYNEQFF. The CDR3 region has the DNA TGTGCCAGTAGTATCCAGGGGCCCCGTTACAATGAGCAGTTCTTC.

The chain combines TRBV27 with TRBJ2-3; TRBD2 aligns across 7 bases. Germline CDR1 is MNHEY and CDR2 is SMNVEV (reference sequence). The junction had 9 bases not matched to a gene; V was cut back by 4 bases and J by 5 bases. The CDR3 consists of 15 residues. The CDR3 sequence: CASSSGAGVGDTQYF. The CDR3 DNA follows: TGTGCCAGCAGTTCTGGGGCGGGAGTTGGAGATACGCAGTATTTT.

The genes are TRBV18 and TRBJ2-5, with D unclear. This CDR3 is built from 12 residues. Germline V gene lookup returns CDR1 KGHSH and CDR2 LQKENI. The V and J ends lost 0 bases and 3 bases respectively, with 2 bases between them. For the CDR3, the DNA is TGTGCCAGCTCACCACCAGAAGAGACCCAGTACTTC. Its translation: CASSPPEETQYF. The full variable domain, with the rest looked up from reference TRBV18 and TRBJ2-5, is NAGVMQNPRHLVRRRGQEARLRCSPMKGHSHVYWYRQLPEEGLKFMVYLQKENIIDESGMPKERFSAEFPKEGPSILRIQQVVRGDSAAYFCASSPPEETQYFGPGTRLLVL.

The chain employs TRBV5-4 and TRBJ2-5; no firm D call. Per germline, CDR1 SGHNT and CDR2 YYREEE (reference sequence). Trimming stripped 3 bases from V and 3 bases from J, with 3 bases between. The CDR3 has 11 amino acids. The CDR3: CASSYKETQYF. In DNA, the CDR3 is TGTGCCAGCAGCTATAAAGAGACCCAGTACTTC.

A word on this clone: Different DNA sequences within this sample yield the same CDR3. The CDR3 reads CASSQGTGGIYGYTF. The CDR3 nucleotides are TGTGCCAGCAGCCAAGGGACAGGGGGGATCTATGGCTACACCTTC. The chain recombines TRBV3-1 (or the pseudogene TRBV3-2) with TRBJ1-2, with 10 bases matching TRBD1. Germline CDR1 reads LGHDT; CDR2 reads YNNKEL (reference sequence). This CDR3 contains 15 residues. V was pared by 1 base and J by 4 bases, with 3 bases of the junction left unmatched.

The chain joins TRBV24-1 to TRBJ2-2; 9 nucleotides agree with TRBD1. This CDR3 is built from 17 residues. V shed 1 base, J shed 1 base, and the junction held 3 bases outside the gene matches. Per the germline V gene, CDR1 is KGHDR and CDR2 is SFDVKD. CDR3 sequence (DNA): TGTGCCACCAGTGATTTAGGGGGACAGGGGAACACCGGGGAGCTGTTTTTT. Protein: CATSDLGGQGNTGELFF.

The CDR3 bases are TGTGCCAGCAGGGGACAGGTCAATCAGCCCCAGCATTTT. Protein product: CASRGQVNQPQHF. The rearrangement links TRBV2 to TRBJ1-5, with 8 nucleotides matching TRBD1. The CDR3 consists of 13 residues. V dropped 6 bases and J dropped 3; count of bases not matched to a gene: 1. Germline assignment: CDR1 SNHLY and CDR2 FYNNEI.

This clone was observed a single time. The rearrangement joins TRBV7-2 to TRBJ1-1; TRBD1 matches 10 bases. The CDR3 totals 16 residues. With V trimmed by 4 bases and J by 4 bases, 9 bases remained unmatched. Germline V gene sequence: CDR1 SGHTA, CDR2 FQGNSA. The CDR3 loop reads CASSSMGQGRFTEAFF. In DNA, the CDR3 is TGTGCCAGCAGCTCCATGGGACAGGGGAGGTTCACTGAAGCTTTCTTT.

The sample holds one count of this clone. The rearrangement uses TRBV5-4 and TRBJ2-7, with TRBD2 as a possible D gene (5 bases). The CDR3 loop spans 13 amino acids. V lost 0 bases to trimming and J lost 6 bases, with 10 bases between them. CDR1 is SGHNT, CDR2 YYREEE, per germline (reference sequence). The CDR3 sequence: CASSLGQAGEQYF. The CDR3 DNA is TGTGCCAGCAGCTTGGGTCAGGCGGGCGAGCAGTACTTC.

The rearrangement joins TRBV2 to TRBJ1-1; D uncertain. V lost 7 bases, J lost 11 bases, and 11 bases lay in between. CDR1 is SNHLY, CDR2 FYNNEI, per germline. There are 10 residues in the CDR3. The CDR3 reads CASTPLGAFF. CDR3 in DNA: TGTGCCAGCACGCCCTTGGGGGCTTTCTTT.

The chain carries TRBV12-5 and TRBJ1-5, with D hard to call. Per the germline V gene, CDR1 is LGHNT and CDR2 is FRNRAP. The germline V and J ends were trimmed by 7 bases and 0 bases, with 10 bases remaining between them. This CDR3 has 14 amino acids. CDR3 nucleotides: TGTGCTAGTGATATCGGTTATAGCAATCAGCCCCAGCATTTT. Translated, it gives CASDIGYSNQPQHF.

CDR3 DNA sequence: TGTGCCTGGAGTCCGGGTCTCTCCTACGAGCAGTACTTC. This encodes CAWSPGLSYEQYF. The chain employs TRBV30 and TRBJ2-7; D is unclear. V gave up 2 bases and J gave up 0 bases, with 8 bases separating them. Germline CDR1 reads GTSNPN; CDR2 reads SVGIG (reference sequence). The CDR3 has 13 residues. Based on the CDR3 plus reference TRBV30 and TRBJ2-7, the full variable domain is SQTIHQWPATLVQPVGSPLSLECTVEGTSNPNLYWYRQAAGRGLQLLFYSVGIGQISSEVPQNLSASRPQDRQFILSSKKLLLSDSGFYLCAWSPGLSYEQYFGPGTRLTVT.

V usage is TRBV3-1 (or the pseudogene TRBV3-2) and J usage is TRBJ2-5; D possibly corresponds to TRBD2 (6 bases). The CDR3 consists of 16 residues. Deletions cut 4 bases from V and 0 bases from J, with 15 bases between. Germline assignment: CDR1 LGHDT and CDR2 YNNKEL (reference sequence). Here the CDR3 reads CASSLSWRDDQETQYF. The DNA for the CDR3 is TGTGCCAGCAGCCTCTCGTGGAGGGACGACCAAGAGACCCAGTACTTC.

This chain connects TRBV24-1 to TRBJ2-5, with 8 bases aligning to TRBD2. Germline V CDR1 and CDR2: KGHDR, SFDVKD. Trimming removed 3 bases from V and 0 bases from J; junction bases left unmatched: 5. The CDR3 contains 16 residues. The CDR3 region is CATSDPGLGDQETQYF. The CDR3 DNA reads TGTGCCACCAGTGATCCGGGACTAGGGGACCAAGAGACCCAGTACTTC.

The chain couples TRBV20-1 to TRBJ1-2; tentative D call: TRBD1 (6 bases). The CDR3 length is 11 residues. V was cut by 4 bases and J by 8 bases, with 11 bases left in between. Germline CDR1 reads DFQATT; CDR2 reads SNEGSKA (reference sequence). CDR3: CSAIMTGGYTF. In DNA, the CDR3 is TGCAGTGCTATCATGACAGGCGGCTACACCTTC.

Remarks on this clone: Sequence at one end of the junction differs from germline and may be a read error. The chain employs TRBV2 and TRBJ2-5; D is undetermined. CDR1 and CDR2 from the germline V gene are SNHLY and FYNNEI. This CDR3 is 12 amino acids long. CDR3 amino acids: CASSDYQETQYF. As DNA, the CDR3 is TGTGCCAGCAGTGACTACCAAGAGACCCAATACTTC.

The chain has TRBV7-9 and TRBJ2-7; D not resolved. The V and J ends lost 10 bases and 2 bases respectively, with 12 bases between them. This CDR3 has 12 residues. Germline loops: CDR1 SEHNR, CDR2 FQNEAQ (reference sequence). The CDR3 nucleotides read TGTGCCACCGAGAGCGAGGCCTACGAGCAGTACTTC. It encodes CATESEAYEQYF.

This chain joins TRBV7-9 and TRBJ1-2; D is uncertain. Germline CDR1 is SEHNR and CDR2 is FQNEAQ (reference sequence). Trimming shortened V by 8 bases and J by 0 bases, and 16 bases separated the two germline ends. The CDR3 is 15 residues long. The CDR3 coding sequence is TGTGCCAGCGGCAGATTCAATCTTTCTAACTATGGCTACACCTTC. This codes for CASGRFNLSNYGYTF.

The CDR3 spells CASSYEVLTEKLFF. The CDR3 coding sequence is TGTGCCAGCAGTTACGAAGTGTTGACCGAAAAACTGTTTTTT. The chain couples TRBV6-2 or TRBV6-3 to TRBJ1-4; no firm D call. Trimming pared 2 bases from V and 8 bases from J, leaving 12 bases between. CDR1 and CDR2 (germline): MNHEY, SVGEGT. The CDR3 consists of 14 residues.

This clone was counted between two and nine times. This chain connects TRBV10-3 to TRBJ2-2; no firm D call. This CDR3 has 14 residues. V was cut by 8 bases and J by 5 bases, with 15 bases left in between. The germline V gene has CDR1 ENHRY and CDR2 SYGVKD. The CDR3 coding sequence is TGTGCCATCGGACCTCCGGTAGGGACCGGGGAGCTGTTTTTT. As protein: CAIGPPVGTGELFF.

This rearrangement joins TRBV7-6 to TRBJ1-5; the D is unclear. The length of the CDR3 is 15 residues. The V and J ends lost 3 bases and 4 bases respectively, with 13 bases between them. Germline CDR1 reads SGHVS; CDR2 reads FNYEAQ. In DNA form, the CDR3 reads TGTGCCAGCAGCTTGGGTAGTTCGGGTAATCAGCCCCAGCATTTT. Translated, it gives CASSLGSSGNQPQHF. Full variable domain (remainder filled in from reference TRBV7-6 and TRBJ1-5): GAGVSQSPRYKVTKRGQDVALRCDPISGHVSLYWYRQALGQGPEFLTYFNYEAQQDKSGLPNDRFSAERPEGSISTLTIQRTEQRDSAMYRCASSLGSSGNQPQHFGDGTRLSIL.

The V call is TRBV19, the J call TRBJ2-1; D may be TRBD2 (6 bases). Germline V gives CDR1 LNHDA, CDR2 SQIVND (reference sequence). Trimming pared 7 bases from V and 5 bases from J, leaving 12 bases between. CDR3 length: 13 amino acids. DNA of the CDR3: TGTGCCAGTACCGGGACTGAAGACAATGAGCAGTTCTTC. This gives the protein CASTGTEDNEQFF.

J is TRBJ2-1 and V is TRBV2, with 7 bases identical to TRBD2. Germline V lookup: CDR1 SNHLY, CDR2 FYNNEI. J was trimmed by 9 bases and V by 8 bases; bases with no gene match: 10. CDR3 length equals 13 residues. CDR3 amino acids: CASGFGGIVEQFF. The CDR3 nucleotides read TGTGCCAGCGGGTTCGGGGGGATAGTTGAGCAGTTCTTC. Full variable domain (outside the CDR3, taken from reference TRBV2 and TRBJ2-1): EPEVTQTPSHQVTQMGQEVILRCVPISNHLYFYWYRQILGQKVEFLVSFYNNEISEKSEIFDDQFSVERPDGSNFTLKIRSTKLEDSAMYFCASGFGGIVEQFFGPGTRLTVL.

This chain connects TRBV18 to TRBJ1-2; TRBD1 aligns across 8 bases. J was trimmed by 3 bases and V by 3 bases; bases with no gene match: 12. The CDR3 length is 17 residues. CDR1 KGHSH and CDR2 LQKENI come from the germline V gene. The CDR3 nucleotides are TGTGCCAGCTCACCTATGACCCAGGGGGCGGGCCACTATGGCTACACCTTC. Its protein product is CASSPMTQGAGHYGYTF.

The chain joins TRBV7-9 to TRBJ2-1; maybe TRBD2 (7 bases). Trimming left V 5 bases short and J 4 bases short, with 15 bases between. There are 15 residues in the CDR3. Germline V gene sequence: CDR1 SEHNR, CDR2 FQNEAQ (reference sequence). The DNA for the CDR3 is TGTGCCAGCAGCCCCCGGGGGGCCCTATACAATGAGCAGTTCTTC. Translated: CASSPRGALYNEQFF.

In DNA form, the CDR3 reads TGTGCCAGCAGCTTAGGGCAGCTCTACGAGCAGTACTTC. Its protein is CASSLGQLYEQYF. The J gene is TRBJ2-7, the V gene TRBV11-2; D ambiguous. The V gene lost 1 base and the J gene lost 3 bases, with 7 bases spanning the gap. CDR3 length: 13 amino acids. CDR1 SGHAT and CDR2 FQNNGV come from the germline V gene.

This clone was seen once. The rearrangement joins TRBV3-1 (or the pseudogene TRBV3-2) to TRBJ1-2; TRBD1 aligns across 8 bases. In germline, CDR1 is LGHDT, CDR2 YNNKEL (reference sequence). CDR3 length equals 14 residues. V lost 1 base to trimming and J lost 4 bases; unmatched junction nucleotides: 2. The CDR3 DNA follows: TGTGCCAGCAGCCAAGCAGGGGGCCTCTATGGCTACACCTTC. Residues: CASSQAGGLYGYTF.